The rows below give T cell receptor beta chains drawn from one sample of a study of chemoradiotherapy in HPV16-positive cancers. Repertoires were generated with immunoSEQ multiplex PCR, while TCRdb's copy carries only in-frame clones and drops some. The sample records some 32,000 clones, roughly 87% being singletons. This specimen was blood, taken from a patient who underwent chemoradiotherapy. Receptors were obtained from a human donor with HPV-associated anogenital cancer. The CDR3 runs from the conserved cysteine through the conserved F or W.

TRBJ2-2,TRBV7-3,CASSLQGGLNTGELFF
TRBJ2-7,TRBV5-5,CASSLGTDSYEQYF
TRBJ2-7,TRBV21-1,CASSKDPGIHEQYF
TRBJ2-3,TRBV5-1,CASSLADTQYF
TRBJ1-4,TRBV19,CASSVTGEKGKLFF
TRBJ1-6,TRBV19,CASRVQGNPNSPLHF
TRBJ2-2,TRBV7-2,CASSFGTGAGGELFF
TRBJ2-3,TRBV4-1,CASSLGGPLSFQDTQYF
TRBJ1-1,TRBV5-4,CASSLEPTELNTEAFF
TRBJ2-6,TRBV4-3,CASSQDSLLGANVLTF
TRBJ1-4,TRBV5-4,CASSLRGPINEKLFF
TRBJ2-4,TRBV5-1,CASSLIAGERAKNIQYF
TRBJ1-1,TRBV4-3,CASSQDGGVNTEAFF
TRBJ2-5,TRBV7-9,CASSPHPGLPDAETQYF
TRBJ2-1,TRBV5-4,CASSSTRGGSYNEQFF
TRBJ1-2,TRBV4-1,CASSPNVGQGNYGYTF
TRBJ1-5,TRBV19,CASSIQGINSNQPQHF
TRBJ2-7,TRBV6-8,CASPTGTAFYEQYF
TRBJ2-3,TRBV7-9,CASSLDAAGGRTDTQYF
TRBJ2-1,TRBV9,CASSLLARGLNEQFF
TRBJ1-6,TRBV7-2,CASSLGTGSGSPLHF
TRBJ2-7,TRBV5-5,CASSQDDGAPYEQYF
TRBJ1-6,TRBV6-1,CASSEGSEGSPLHF
TRBJ2-7,TRBV6-6,CATWPGTFPYEQYF
TRBJ1-2,TRBV13,CASSLDRFNYGYTF
TRBJ1-1,TRBV29-1,CSVAQGSAEAFF
TRBJ1-2,TRBV9,CASSVGTRLDGYTF
TRBJ2-2,TRBV7-9,CASSPGTSGRAFTGELFF
TRBJ2-2,TRBV10-3,CAIQGTSGNTGELFF
TRBJ1-4,TRBV7-6,CASSPEGQGAPYEKLFF
TRBJ2-3,TRBV9,CASSVIAGGGTQYF
TRBJ1-5,TRBV5-1,CASSLFGGEQPQHF
TRBJ2-7,TRBV4-3,CASSRYRDSGYEQYF
TRBJ1-2,TRBV4-3,CASSRTGGGYGYTF
TRBJ2-1,TRBV6-6,CASRAGTGGNEQFF
TRBJ1-3,TRBV7-2,CASSAVGGGTGNTIYF
TRBJ2-1,TRBV6-6,CASSWGSSYNEQFF
TRBJ2-5,TRBV27,CASSPRGVPQETQYF
TRBJ1-2,TRBV30,CAWFVTGGGGYTF
TRBJ1-1,TRBV25-1,CASSERTGPEAFF
TRBJ2-2,TRBV19,CASNVGQRTGELFF
TRBJ2-1,TRBV9,CASSVGPPVNEQFF
TRBJ1-2,TRBV7-3,CASSSQGYGYTF
TRBJ2-7,TRBV19,CASSSWDRANEQYF
TRBJ2-7,TRBV6-5,CASRTTRDRGHEQYF
TRBJ2-7,TRBV25-1,CASSRGSSYEQYF
TRBJ2-7,TRBV6-5,CASSYRRTGEQYF
TRBJ2-2,TRBV10-3,CATRDSRETGELFF
TRBJ1-5,TRBV19,CASSFRATGVNQPQHF
TRBJ1-2,TRBV5-4,CASSLGRRGNYGYTF
TRBJ1-2,TRBV6-5,CASSLDRGLGYTF
TRBJ1-4,TRBV6-1,CASRADLNEKLFF
TRBJ1-2,TRBV30,CAWSVGINYGYTF
TRBJ1-2,TRBV29-1,CSVTTGGGLVYGYTF